This section outlines one T cell receptor (beta chain) sequence together with its context. Its antigen is currently unknown. The sample is drawn from a study of CXCR3-negative and CXCR3-positive naive CD8 T cells. Study-level points and caveats: For CXCR3-positive naive cells, TRB CDR3s were more hydrophobic than those of CXCR3-negative naive cells.

Looked up from germline, CDR1 is SEHNR and CDR2 is FQNEAQ (reference sequence). This CDR3 contains 17 residues. It was by 5' RACE with UMI labels that the TRB cDNA libraries were prepared. TCRdb re-called the 5' RACE reads and gives one entry per CDR3 protein, without DNA. This table holds around 60,000 distinct CDR3 sequences. The receptor was derived from a human donor in good health. Some clones in this sample may be carry-over from other donors' samples. Material: naive CXCR3+ CD8+ T cells from blood. Subset of the sample: CD45RO-CCR7+CD27+CD95- naive CD8+ T cells expressing CXCR3 (TNR3+). This chain connects TRBV7-9 to TRBJ2-6; there is no DNA to check the TCRdb D call of TRBD1. This CDR3 reads CATPSGQGPLWANVLTF.